This T cell receptor beta chain derives from a study of PD-1 blockade in classical Hodgkin lymphoma. The repertoire was sequenced with immunoSEQ multiplex PCR; TCRdb's copy has only in-frame clones and lacks some. The table lists around 40,000 clones, 60% to 85% of them singletons. Overall study results and limits: It was among complete responders that baseline diversity resembled that of newly diagnosed patients. Patients who initiated nivolumab within 1 year of ASCT were excluded. By C4D1, diversity of CD4+ TCRs had risen significantly, whereas that of CD8+ TCRs had not. The causes of the repertoire differences, possibly disease activity or prior therapy, remain undefined.

Every one of the patients relapsed after autologous stem cell transplantation (brentuximab vedotin exposure was variable). With regard to this clone: Its specificity is unknown.

CDR1 is SEHNR and CDR2 is FQNEAQ in the germline V gene (reference sequence). The CDR3 covers 15 residues. With V trimmed by 5 bases and J by 5 bases, 6 bases remained unmatched. The chain carries TRBV7-9 and TRBJ2-4; 10 positions match TRBD1. This sequence originates from a human donor with classical Hodgkin lymphoma. Sequencing was performed on peripheral blood mononuclear cells (PBMCs), taken at baseline. The CDR3 sequence: CASSPIGTGENIQYF. The CDR3 coding sequence is TGTGCCAGCAGCCCCATCGGGACAGGGGAAAACATTCAGTACTTC.